This TCR beta chain was sequenced in a study of cytomegalovirus exposure and HLA in healthy donors. Study results and caveats: Sequencing probably produced one cluster of sequence variants that were highly shared.

The CDR3 consists of 15 residues. CDR1 and CDR2 (germline): MRHNA, SNTAGT. With 4 bases removed from V and 6 bases from J, the gap between germline ends came to 16 bases. About this clone itself: Its antigen is undetermined.

With 60 Vbeta and 13 Jbeta primers, the PCR was carried out. Using immunoSEQ multiplex PCR, the repertoire was profiled, and TCRdb retains in-frame clones only, with some absent. The profile shows 50,000 to 65,000 clones, less than 75% of them singletons. The chain combines TRBV6-4 with TRBJ1-5, with D possibly matching TRBD1 (6 bases). The specimen was PBMCs. The receptor was derived from a woman aged 45-65 years in good health and CMV-seropositive. CDR3 amino acids: CASSAQHRVGQPQHF. The CDR3 nucleotides are TGTGCCAGCAGTGCCCAACACAGGGTAGGTCAGCCCCAGCATTTT.